This T cell receptor beta chain is from a study of T cell changes during pregnancy in multiple sclerosis. Clones were read by immunoSEQ multiplex PCR, and TCRdb kept only the in-frame ones, dropping some. The profile shows about 5,200 clones, roughly 80% of them singletons. This CDR3 has 18 amino acids. From germline, CDR1 is SGHDT and CDR2 YYEEEE. Trimming at V came to 0 bases and at J to 6 bases, leaving 12 bases not matched to a gene. The TCR originated in a female donor in good health, enrolled as a control in a pregnancy study. Sequencing was performed on CD8+ T cells from peripheral blood mononuclear cells, taken in the second trimester of pregnancy. The rearrangement uses TRBV5-6 and TRBJ2-3; 11 bases agree with TRBD1. The CDR3 loop reads CASSLERSGTGGRDTQYF. As DNA, the CDR3 is TGTGCCAGCAGCTTGGAAAGATCCGGGACAGGGGGTAGGGATACGCAGTATTTT.